This is a list of T cell receptor beta chains from one sample in a study of T cell clones after liver transplantation. Method: immunoSEQ multiplex PCR; TCRdb's copy keeps in-frame clones and lacks some. The data contain roughly 40,000 clones, 86% of them seen just once; the ten biggest clones take up less than 2.5%. The material sequenced was CD4+ T cells from blood, taken 24 months after liver transplant. Every receptor here comes from a human patient who received a liver transplant. Some T cells here may be from the graft donor. CDR3s include the opening cysteine and the closing phenylalanine or tryptophan. Fields, in order: V gene, J gene, D gene, clone size, CDR3 DNA, CDR3 protein. A D gene is named only where the DNA matches it firmly. Clone size is shown for a subset of rows, as once, few, many or a class of expanded clone.

>TRBV7-6|TRBJ2-7|TRBD2|-
TGTGCCAGCAGCTTAGGGACCCCCGGGACTAGCAGCCAGCAGTACTTC
CASSLGTPGTSSQQYF
>TRBV13|TRBJ2-1|TRBD1|few
TGTGCCAGCAGCGTAACCGGGACAGGGCAGTTCTTC
CASSVTGTGQFF
>TRBV14|TRBJ2-7|TRBD2|-
TGTGCCAGCAGCCGAGGATTTTCAGCGGGATCCTCCTACGAGCAGTACTTC
CASSRGFSAGSSYEQYF
>TRBV5-6|TRBJ1-2|TRBD1|-
TGTGCCAGCAGCTTGGTGACAGGGGCCGTCTATGGCTACACCTTC
CASSLVTGAVYGYTF
>TRBV6-1|TRBJ1-4|-|-
TGTGCCAGCAGTGAGTCCACAGGGTCGGGGGCAACTAATGAAAAACTGTTTTTT
CASSESTGSGATNEKLFF
>TRBV5-1|TRBJ2-2|-|-
TGCGCCAGCAGCTTGAAAGCGGCGAACACCGGGGAGCTGTTTTTT
CASSLKAANTGELFF
>TRBV12-5|TRBJ1-2|TRBD1|-
TGTGCTAGTGGTTTGCCCCGGACAGGGGGCGGCTACACCTTC
CASGLPRTGGGYTF
>TRBV7-3|TRBJ1-2|TRBD1|-
TGTGCCAGCAGCCCGATGGGACAGGGGTCCTATGGCTACACCTTC
CASSPMGQGSYGYTF
>TRBV7-9|TRBJ2-3|-|-
TGTGCCAGCAGCTTAGGCGGGGATACTAGCACAGATACGCAGTATTTT
CASSLGGDTSTDTQYF
>TRBV6-5|TRBJ1-2|-|-
TGTGCCAGCAGTTCCGGGGGCTATGGCTACACCTTC
CASSSGGYGYTF